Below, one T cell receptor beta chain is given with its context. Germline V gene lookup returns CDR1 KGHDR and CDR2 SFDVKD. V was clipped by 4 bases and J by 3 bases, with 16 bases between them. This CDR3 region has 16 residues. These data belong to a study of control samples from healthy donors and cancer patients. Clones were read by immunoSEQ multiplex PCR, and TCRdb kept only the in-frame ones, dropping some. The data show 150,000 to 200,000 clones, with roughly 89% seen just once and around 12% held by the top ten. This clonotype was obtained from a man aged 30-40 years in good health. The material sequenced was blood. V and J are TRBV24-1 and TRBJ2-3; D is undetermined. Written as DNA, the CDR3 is TGTGCCACCAGTGAGAGACCGGGCCCCGGAACAGATACGCAGTATTTT. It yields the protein CATSERPGPGTDTQYF.